This is a list of T cell receptor beta chains from one sample in a study of human T cells and chemical hapten exposure. MiXCR, run by TCRdb on the RACE reads, gives a single entry per CDR3 protein. Here the sample spans 300,000 to 400,000 distinct CDR3 sequences, about 7% being singletons. The sequencing here drew on whole blood, taken in connection with sensitization to the hapten diphenylcyclopropenone (DPC). Receptor source: a woman younger than 35 with alopecia areata. Some clones in this sample may be carry-over from other donors' samples. CDR3s include the opening cysteine and the closing phenylalanine or tryptophan. The order of the fields is CDR3 protein, CDR3 DNA, clone size, D gene, J gene, V gene. A D gene is named only where the DNA matches it firmly. Clone sizes are given selectively: once, few, many, or a class where the clone is expanded.

CDR3 protein: CASADVSNQPQHF
CDR3 DNA: TGTGCCAGTGCCGATGTTAGCAATCAGCCCCAGCATTTT
clone size: NA
D gene: NA
J gene: TRBJ1-5
V gene: TRBV6-1

CDR3 protein: CASSQGRGPLVF
CDR3 DNA: TGTGCCAGCAGTCAGGGACGGGGCCCCTTGGTCTTC
clone size: NA
D gene: NA
J gene: TRBJ2-7
V gene: TRBV12-3/TRBV12-4

CDR3 protein: CSVMTGGSEAFF
CDR3 DNA: TGCAGCGTTATGACAGGGGGCTCTGAAGCTTTCTTT
clone size: few
D gene: TRBD1
J gene: TRBJ1-1
V gene: TRBV29-1

CDR3 protein: CASSSPPGTQYF
CDR3 DNA: TGTGCCAGCAGCTCCCCACCCGGGACCCAGTACTTC
clone size: many
D gene: NA
J gene: TRBJ2-5
V gene: TRBV7-2

CDR3 protein: CASSLAEGALIYGYTF
CDR3 DNA: TGTGCCAGCAGCTTGGCGGAGGGGGCGCTTATCTATGGCTACACCTTC
clone size: NA
D gene: TRBD1
J gene: TRBJ1-2
V gene: TRBV5-8

CDR3 protein: CSASQITNYGYTF
CDR3 DNA: TGCAGTGCTTCGCAGATAACTAACTATGGCTACACCTTC
clone size: few
D gene: NA
J gene: TRBJ1-2
V gene: TRBV20-1

CDR3 protein: CASSKAAGGETQYF
CDR3 DNA: TGTGCCAGTAGTAAAGCGGCGGGTGGAGAGACCCAGTACTTC
clone size: few
D gene: NA
J gene: TRBJ2-5
V gene: TRBV19

CDR3 protein: CASRPRTASYNEQFF
CDR3 DNA: TGTGCCAGCAGACCCCGGACAGCTTCCTACAATGAGCAGTTCTTC
clone size: NA
D gene: NA
J gene: TRBJ2-1
V gene: TRBV6-1

CDR3 protein: CASSSSGTTYEQYF
CDR3 DNA: TGTGCCAGCTCAAGCTCCGGGACAACATACGAGCAGTACTTC
clone size: many
D gene: NA
J gene: TRBJ2-7
V gene: TRBV2

CDR3 protein: CASSQADYRGYTF
CDR3 DNA: TGCGCCAGCAGCCAAGCCGACTACAGGGGCTACACCTTC
clone size: few
D gene: NA
J gene: TRBJ1-2
V gene: TRBV4-3

CDR3 protein: CASSQEALGQGYDTGELFF
CDR3 DNA: TGCGCCAGCAGCCAAGAGGCCTTAGGACAGGGGTACGACACCGGGGAGCTGTTTTTT
clone size: few
D gene: TRBD1
J gene: TRBJ2-2
V gene: TRBV4-3

CDR3 protein: CASTSVGPIRSAKNIQYF
CDR3 DNA: TGTGCCAGCACCTCCGTAGGACCCATCCGTTCAGCCAAAAACATTCAGTACTTC
clone size: many
D gene: NA
J gene: TRBJ2-4
V gene: TRBV6-6

CDR3 protein: CASSPSLKNTGELFF
CDR3 DNA: TGTGCCAGCAGCCCCAGTCTCAAAAACACCGGGGAGCTGTTTTTT
clone size: few
D gene: NA
J gene: TRBJ2-2
V gene: TRBV7-2

CDR3 protein: CASSVGTYEGNEQFF
CDR3 DNA: TGTGCCAGCAGCGTCGGGACCTATGAGGGGAATGAGCAGTTCTTC
clone size: few
D gene: NA
J gene: TRBJ2-1
V gene: TRBV7-8

CDR3 protein: CSVAITGARTEAFF
CDR3 DNA: TGCAGCGTTGCCATAACAGGGGCGAGGACTGAAGCTTTCTTT
clone size: few
D gene: TRBD1
J gene: TRBJ1-1
V gene: TRBV29-1

CDR3 protein: CASSERTDQPQHF
CDR3 DNA: TGTGCCAGCAGTGAACGGACCGATCAGCCCCAGCATTTT
clone size: many
D gene: NA
J gene: TRBJ1-5
V gene: TRBV6-1

CDR3 protein: CASSLPAGVRTEAFF
CDR3 DNA: TGTGCCAGCAGTCTCCCCGCGGGGGTGAGGACTGAAGCTTTCTTT
clone size: few
D gene: NA
J gene: TRBJ1-1
V gene: TRBV7-2

CDR3 protein: CASSSWEETQYF
CDR3 DNA: TGTGCCAGCAGCTCCTGGGAAGAGACCCAGTACTTC
clone size: many
D gene: NA
J gene: TRBJ2-5
V gene: TRBV5-5

CDR3 protein: CASSSSGTGEKLFF
CDR3 DNA: TGTGCCAGCAGTTCATCCGGGACGGGTGAAAAACTGTTTTTT
clone size: few
D gene: NA
J gene: TRBJ1-4
V gene: TRBV6-2/TRBV6-3

CDR3 protein: CSVRRQNTGELFF
CDR3 DNA: TGCAGCGTCCGACGGCAGAACACCGGGGAGCTGTTTTTT
clone size: many
D gene: NA
J gene: TRBJ2-2
V gene: TRBV29-1

CDR3 protein: CASSYSYLYEQYF
CDR3 DNA: TGTGCCAGCAGTTACTCGTACCTCTACGAGCAGTACTTC
clone size: many
D gene: NA
J gene: TRBJ2-7
V gene: TRBV6-5

CDR3 protein: CASSAGTRSEQFF
CDR3 DNA: TGCGCCAGCAGCGCAGGCACCCGCAGTGAGCAGTTCTTC
clone size: many
D gene: NA
J gene: TRBJ2-1
V gene: TRBV4-3

CDR3 protein: CSARDGRGYSPLHF
CDR3 DNA: TGCAGTGCTAGAGATGGCAGGGGTTATTCACCCCTCCACTTT
clone size: few
D gene: NA
J gene: TRBJ1-6
V gene: TRBV20-1

CDR3 protein: CASSLARWRGQCSYEQYF
CDR3 DNA: TGTGCCAGCAGCTTGGCCCGCTGGAGGGGACAGTGCTCCTACGAGCAGTACTTC
clone size: few
D gene: NA
J gene: TRBJ2-7
V gene: TRBV5-6

CDR3 protein: CSARDSYNSPLHF
CDR3 DNA: TGCAGTGCTAGAGACTCCTATAATTCACCCCTCCACTTT
clone size: NA
D gene: NA
J gene: TRBJ1-6
V gene: TRBV20-1

CDR3 protein: CSVGSTNYGYTF
CDR3 DNA: TGCAGCGTTGGGAGCACGAACTATGGCTACACCTTC
clone size: NA
D gene: NA
J gene: TRBJ1-2
V gene: TRBV29-1